This T cell receptor beta chain was captured in a study of blood T cells in healthy people across ages. With a J-beta primer mix and a sample-barcoded 5' primer, a second PCR ran about 7 to 11 cycles. TCRdb recomputed calls from the 5' RACE reads with MiXCR, one row per CDR3 protein. This sample has about 1.4 million distinct CDR3 sequences, with approximately 59% found just once. Germline loops: CDR1 SGHTA, CDR2 FQGNSA. This CDR3 is 16 amino acids long. After removal of 5 bases from V and 1 base from J, the junction contained 10 bases not matched to a gene. This chain joins TRBV7-2 and TRBJ2-7; 8 bases map to TRBD1. Sequencing was carried out using blood. The sequence was obtained from a man younger than 35 in good health. The CDR3 region has the DNA TGTGCCAGCAGCACATCCCGGGACAGGCCATCCTACGAGCAGTACTTC. It translates to CASSTSRDRPSYEQYF.